This TCR beta chain was retrieved from a study of low-dose radiotherapy and immunotherapy resistance in tumors. At the level of the study: The regimen for patients comprised intravenous nivolumab 240 mg every two weeks plus intravenous ipilimumab 1 mg/kg every six weeks.

TRAV and TRBV primers primed cDNA for both TCRalpha and TCRbeta. For amplifying TCRs, the PCR ran for around 20 cycles with Phusion, which was used together with a constant-region primer and the adapter on the V primers. The authors amplified isolated mRNA by in vitro transcription. TCRdb called the reads again in MiXCR, with one record for every CDR3 protein. Here the sample spans around 68,000 distinct CDR3 sequences, more than 20% being singletons. Time point here: before trial treatment. Every donor was treated with nivolumab, ipilimumab, aspirin, low-dose cyclophosphamide and also low-dose radiotherapy. Each eligible patient had an advanced solid tumor, and these tumors lacked tumor-infiltrating lymphocytes. This CDR3 spans 16 amino acids. CDR1 KGHSH and CDR2 LQKENI come from the germline V gene. This clonotype showed up many times. An end of the junction does not agree with germline; a read error may underlie this.

The TCR originated in a male donor with rectosigmoid adenocarcinoma. V is TRBV18 and J is TRBJ2-7; 7 nucleotides agree with TRBD1. The starting material was PBMCs, obtained before treatment. CDR3 protein: CASSPPGQRSSYEQYF. The CDR3 DNA is TGTGCCAGCTCTCCACCGGGACAGAGAAGCTCCTACGAGCAGTACTTC.